Below are 9 T cell receptor beta chains sequenced from a single sample in a study of control samples from healthy donors and cancer patients. Generated by immunoSEQ multiplex PCR, the TCRdb table keeps only in-frame clones and is missing some. The sample gives 150,000 to 200,000 clones, roughly 93% of which show up once; 1.4% to 1.5% is in the top ten. The specimen was blood. Every receptor here comes from a man between 18 and 35 years old in good health.

This rearrangement joins TRBV30 to TRBJ1-3; D remains ambiguous. There are 12 residues in the CDR3. Trimming cost V 5 bases and J 4 bases, with 9 bases left between them. Germline V lookup: CDR1 GTSNPN, CDR2 SVGIG (reference sequence). The CDR3 spells CAWSLLGNTIYF. The CDR3 bases are TGTGCCTGGTCGCTGCTCGGAAACACCATATATTTT. The complete variable domain, with remaining parts taken from reference TRBV30 and TRBJ1-3, reads SQTIHQWPATLVQPVGSPLSLECTVEGTSNPNLYWYRQAAGRGLQLLFYSVGIGQISSEVPQNLSASRPQDRQFILSSKKLLLSDSGFYLCAWSLLGNTIYFGEGSWLTVV.

The gene calls are TRBV20-1 and TRBJ2-5; possibly TRBD1 for D (5 bases). From germline, CDR1 is DFQATT and CDR2 SNEGSKA (reference sequence). V was shortened by 6 bases and J by 3 bases, with 5 bases between the two germline ends. This CDR3 is 10 amino acids long. Here the CDR3 reads CSAQEETQYF. CDR3 nucleotide sequence: TGCAGTGCACAGGAAGAGACCCAGTACTTC.

The rearrangement uses TRBV7-6 and TRBJ2-2; D call uncertain. The CDR3 extends over 15 amino acids. The V gene lost 5 bases and the J gene lost 6 bases, with 16 bases spanning the gap. Per germline, CDR1 SGHVS and CDR2 FNYEAQ. The CDR3 nucleotides read TGTGCCAGCAGCCAAGCCCCCGGCGTCGCCGGGGAGCTGTTTTTT. Translating gives CASSQAPGVAGELFF.

The chain uses TRBV9 and TRBJ1-1, with D possibly matching TRBD1 (5 bases). Germline CDR1 reads SGDLS; CDR2 reads YYNGEE. The CDR3 length is 14 residues. V lost 0 bases and J 3 bases, leaving 9 bases between the germline ends. The CDR3 DNA is TGTGCCAGCAGCGTAGGAGGAGGGGACACTGAAGCTTTCTTT. Its protein is CASSVGGGDTEAFF.

The rearrangement links TRBV6-5 to TRBJ1-2, with D uncertain. Germline V CDR1 and CDR2: MNHEY, SVGAGI. The CDR3 loop spans 14 amino acids. Trimming removed 2 bases from V and 4 bases from J, with 11 bases in between. Here the CDR3 reads CASSYSGIRYGYTF. In DNA, the CDR3 is TGTGCCAGCAGTTACAGCGGGATTCGCTATGGCTACACCTTC.

The V and J genes are TRBV7-9 and TRBJ2-3; D gene uncertain. This CDR3 is 14 amino acids long. Trimming took off 2 bases at V and 0 bases at J, with 6 bases between the two ends. From germline, CDR1 is SEHNR and CDR2 FQNEAQ (reference sequence). The CDR3 reads CASSLSTSTDTQYF. The CDR3, as DNA: TGTGCCAGCAGCTTAAGCACTAGCACAGATACGCAGTATTTT.

The chain recombines TRBV5-1 with TRBJ2-5; D is possibly TRBD1 (6 bases). The CDR3 extends over 14 amino acids. V was cut by 4 bases and J by 5 bases, with 15 bases left in between. In germline, CDR1 is SGHRS, CDR2 YFSETQ. CDR3 nucleotide sequence: TGCGCCAGCAGCCTACCCACAGGGCTGGAGACCCAGTACTTC. Translated, it gives CASSLPTGLETQYF.

The V call is TRBV2, the J call TRBJ2-7; no reliable D call. The CDR3 loop spans 11 amino acids. Germline V gives CDR1 SNHLY, CDR2 FYNNEI. Trimming took off 9 bases at V and 3 bases at J, with 9 bases between the two ends. The CDR3 DNA reads as TGTGCCAGTGCCGGGTTCTACGAGCAGTACTTC. The encoded protein is CASAGFYEQYF. Full variable domain (remainder filled in from reference TRBV2 and TRBJ2-7): EPEVTQTPSHQVTQMGQEVILRCVPISNHLYFYWYRQILGQKVEFLVSFYNNEISEKSEIFDDQFSVERPDGSNFTLKIRSTKLEDSAMYFCASAGFYEQYFGPGTRLTVT.

This clone turned up a few times. The chain links TRBV20-1 to TRBJ1-4; TRBD1 might be the D (5 bases). CDR3 size: 15 residues. Germline V gene data show CDR1 as DFQATT and CDR2 as SNEGSKA (reference sequence). V was trimmed by 3 bases and J by 7 bases, leaving 18 bases between them. As DNA, the CDR3 is TGCAGTGCTAGTGGGACCGAAAATTGGGGTGAAAAACTGTTTTTT. Protein: CSASGTENWGEKLFF.